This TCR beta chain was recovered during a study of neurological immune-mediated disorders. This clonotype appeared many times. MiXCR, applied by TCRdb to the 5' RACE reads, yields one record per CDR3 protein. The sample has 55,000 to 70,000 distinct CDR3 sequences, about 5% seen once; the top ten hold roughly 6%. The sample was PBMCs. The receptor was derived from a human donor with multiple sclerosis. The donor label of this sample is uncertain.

This CDR3 is CSVEEKGLDTQYF. The CDR3 region has the DNA TGCAGCGTTGAAGAGAAGGGCCTCGATACGCAGTATTTT. The chain uses TRBV29-1 and TRBJ2-3; D unresolved. The CDR3 contains 13 residues. CDR1 SQVTM and CDR2 ANQGSEA come from the germline V gene. Trimming removed 0 bases at V and 6 bases at J, with 10 bases between.